The TCR beta chain described here comes from a study of T cell responses to AZD1222 COVID-19 vaccine. General study points: Clonal diversity may have been underestimated in mostly white British donors.

About this clone: Its matching antigen is unknown.

TCRdb keeps only in-frame clones here, not all; method: immunoSEQ multiplex PCR. The top ten clones hold about 4% of a sample with 150,000 to 200,000 clones, around nine tenths of them seen once. V was pared by 6 bases and J by 0 bases, with 2 bases between. This CDR3 has 11 residues. CDR1 is MNHEY, CDR2 SVGAGI, per germline. The chain links TRBV6-5 to TRBJ1-1; D unresolved. The TCR was taken from an adult who received the MenACWY meningococcal vaccine as a control. The source was peripheral blood, collected 28 days after the second dose of the MenACWY control vaccine. Here the CDR3 DNA reads TGTGCCAGCAGGGTGAACACTGAAGCTTTCTTT. It yields the protein CASRVNTEAFF.